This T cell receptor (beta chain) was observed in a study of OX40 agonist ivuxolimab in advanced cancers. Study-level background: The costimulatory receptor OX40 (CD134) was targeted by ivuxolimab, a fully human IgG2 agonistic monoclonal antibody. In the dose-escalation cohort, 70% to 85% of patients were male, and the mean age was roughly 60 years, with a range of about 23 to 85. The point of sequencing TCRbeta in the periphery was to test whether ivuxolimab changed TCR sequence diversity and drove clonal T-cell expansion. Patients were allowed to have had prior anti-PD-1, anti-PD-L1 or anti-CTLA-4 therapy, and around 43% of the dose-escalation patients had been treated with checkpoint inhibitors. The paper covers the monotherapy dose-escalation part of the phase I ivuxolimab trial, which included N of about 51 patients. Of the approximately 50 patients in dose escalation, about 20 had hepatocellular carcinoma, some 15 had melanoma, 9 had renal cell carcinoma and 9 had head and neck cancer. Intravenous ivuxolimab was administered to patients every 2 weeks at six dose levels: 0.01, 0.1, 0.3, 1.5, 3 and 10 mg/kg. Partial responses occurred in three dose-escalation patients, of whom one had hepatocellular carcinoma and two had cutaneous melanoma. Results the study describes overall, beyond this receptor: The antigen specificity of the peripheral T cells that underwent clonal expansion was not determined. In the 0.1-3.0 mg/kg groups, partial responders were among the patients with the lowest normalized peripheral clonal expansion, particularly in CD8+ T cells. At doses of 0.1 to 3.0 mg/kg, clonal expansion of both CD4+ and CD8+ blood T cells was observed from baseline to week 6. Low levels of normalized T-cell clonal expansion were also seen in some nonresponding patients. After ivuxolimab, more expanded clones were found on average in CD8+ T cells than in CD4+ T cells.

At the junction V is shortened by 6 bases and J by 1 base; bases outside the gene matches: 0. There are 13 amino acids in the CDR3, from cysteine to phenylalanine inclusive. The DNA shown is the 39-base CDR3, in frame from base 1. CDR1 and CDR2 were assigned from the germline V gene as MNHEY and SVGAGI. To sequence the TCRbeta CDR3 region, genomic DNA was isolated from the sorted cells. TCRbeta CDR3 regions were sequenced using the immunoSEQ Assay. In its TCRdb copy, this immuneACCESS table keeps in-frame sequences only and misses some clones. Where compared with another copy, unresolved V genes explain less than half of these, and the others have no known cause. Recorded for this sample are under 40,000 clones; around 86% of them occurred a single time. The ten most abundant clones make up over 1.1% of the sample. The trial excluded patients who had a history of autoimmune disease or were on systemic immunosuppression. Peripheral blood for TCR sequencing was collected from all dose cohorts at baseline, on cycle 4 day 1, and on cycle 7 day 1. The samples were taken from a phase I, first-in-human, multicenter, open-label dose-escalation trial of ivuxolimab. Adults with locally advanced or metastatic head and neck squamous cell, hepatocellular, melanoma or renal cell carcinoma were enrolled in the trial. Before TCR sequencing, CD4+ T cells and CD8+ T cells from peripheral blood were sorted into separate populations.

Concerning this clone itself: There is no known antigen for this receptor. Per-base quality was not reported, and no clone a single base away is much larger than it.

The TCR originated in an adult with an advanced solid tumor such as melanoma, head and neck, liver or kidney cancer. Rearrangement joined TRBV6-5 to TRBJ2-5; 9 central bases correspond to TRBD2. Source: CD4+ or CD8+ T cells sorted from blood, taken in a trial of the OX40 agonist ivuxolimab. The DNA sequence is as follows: TGTGCCAGCAGACTAGCGGGCCAAGAGACCCAGTACTTC. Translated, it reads CASRLAGQETQYF.